The 3 T cell receptor beta chains reported below all come from one sample, sequenced in a study of regulatory T cells in long-lasting Graves disease. Time point given: newly diagnosed GD, antithyroid drugs for less than 3 months. After RNA was extracted from PBMCs, the TCR library was made from it. Relying on iRepertoire HTBI primers and Arm-PCR of CDR3 regions, the team built TCR beta libraries. TCRdb processed the multiplex PCR reads anew with MiXCR; each CDR3 protein has one entry. The repertoire holds 400,000 to 500,000 distinct CDR3 sequences, with about 15% as singletons. This sample was shared with a second study, whose subject was T cells in Graves' hyperthyroidism and ophthalmopathy.

The source was peripheral blood mononuclear cells (PBMCs), collected at new diagnosis, from a patient treated with antithyroid drugs. Receptors were obtained from a woman under 40 with Graves disease.

This clonotype has at least ten counts. The V gene is TRBV3-1, the J gene TRBJ2-7; 9 bases map to TRBD1. V shed 0 bases, J shed 4 bases, and the junction held 4 bases outside the gene matches. Germline assignment: CDR1 LGHDT and CDR2 YNNKEL (reference sequence). This CDR3 contains 15 residues. The DNA for the CDR3 is TGTGCCAGCAGCCAAGATCGAGGGACAGGGTACGAGCAGTACTTC. This encodes CASSQDRGTGYEQYF.

The DNA of the CDR3 is TGCAGCGCACTCATTGGGGGGGAGACCCAGTACTTC. This sequence encodes CSALIGGETQYF. The chain combines TRBV29-1 with TRBJ2-5, with D perhaps TRBD2 (6 bases). V lost 7 bases and J lost 5, with 14 bases in between. CDR3 length: 12 residues. Germline-derived CDR1 and CDR2 are SQVTM and ANQGSEA.

This clonotype came up a few times. This rearrangement joins TRBV19 to TRBJ2-3; TRBD2 agrees at 10 bases. From germline, CDR1 is LNHDA and CDR2 SQIVND (reference sequence). This CDR3 contains 15 residues. V was clipped by 3 bases and J by 4 bases; unmatched bases: 4. The DNA for the CDR3 is TGTGCCAGTAGTATTCTAGCGGGAGTTCCAGATACGCAGTATTTT. This sequence encodes CASSILAGVPDTQYF.